What follows describes a single T cell receptor beta chain. The entry originates in a study of shared clonotypes between healthy human individuals. TCRdb's table, derived via immunoSEQ multiplex PCR, lists solely in-frame clones and lacks some. The sample yields about 590,000 clones, roughly 95% seen once. CD45RO-negative cells were positively selected for CCR7, leaving out terminally differentiated effector memory CD45RA+ cells. V shed 6 bases and J 4 bases; nucleotides not matched to a gene: 14. CDR1 is MDHEN and CDR2 is SYDVKM in the germline V gene. CDR3 length: 16 residues. The sample taken for sequencing was naive CD8+ T cells sorted from blood. The TCR originated in a woman aged 25 to 39 in good health. The chain couples TRBV28 to TRBJ1-1; TRBD1 aligns across 7 bases. The CDR3 loop is CASSLRQGVWGTEAFF. In nucleotides, the CDR3 is TGTGCCAGCAGCCTCAGACAGGGTGTATGGGGCACTGAAGCTTTCTTT.